One sample yielded the 14 T cell receptor beta chains listed below, sequenced in a study of T cells after yellow fever vaccination. TCRdb re-called the 5' RACE reads with MiXCR, one entry per CDR3 protein. The table lists hundreds of thousands of distinct CDR3 sequences, 13% of them singletons, with about an eighth in the top ten. The sample here was PBMCs, taken on the day of the yellow fever booster vaccination. These receptors all come from a man younger than 40 who received the YFV17D yellow fever vaccine.

This clonotype was detected ten times or more. CDR3 DNA: TGCAGCGTCGGGAAGGGTGGCCTGGATGAGCAGTTCTTC. It encodes CSVGKGGLDEQFF. This chain links TRBV29-1 with TRBJ2-1; D is perhaps TRBD2 (5 bases). Germline V gene data show CDR1 as SQVTM and CDR2 as ANQGSEA. Between the trimmed V and J ends, which lost 6 bases and 8 bases, there was a span of 17 bases. The CDR3 has 13 amino acids.

This clonotype has only a few counts. This chain joins TRBV29-1 and TRBJ2-7, with D possibly TRBD1 on 7 matching bases. This CDR3 contains 14 residues. V lost 7 bases and J lost 6, with 22 bases in between. Germline values: CDR1 SQVTM, CDR2 ANQGSEA. CDR3 coding DNA: TGCAGCGCTCAGGACAGGACTATAAACGGCGAGCAGTACTTC. As protein: CSAQDRTINGEQYF.

J is TRBJ2-5 and V is TRBV4-3; 12 nucleotides agree with TRBD2. The CDR3 contains 15 residues. CDR1 and CDR2 (germline): LGHNA, YSLEER. With 5 bases clipped from V and 5 bases from J, the junction kept 6 bases outside the gene matches. CDR3 in DNA: TGCGCCAGCAGCACCCTAGCGGGGGGGGACGAGACCCAGTACTTC. Translating gives CASSTLAGGDETQYF.

This clonotype was counted only a few times. The chain has TRBV29-1 and TRBJ2-7; 12 bases fit TRBD2. The germline V gene encodes CDR1 SQVTM and CDR2 ANQGSEA. The CDR3 sequence is 20 residues long. Germline trimming cut 7 bases from V and 4 bases from J; bases unmatched to any gene: 26. The CDR3 bases are TGCAGCGCCTATGTTTCTAGCGGGAGGGCTTCAACTCATTCCTTTTACGAGCAGTACTTC. It translates to CSAYVSSGRASTHSFYEQYF.

The chain uses TRBV7-9 and TRBJ2-5; D assignment may be TRBD1 or TRBD2 (5 bases each). The V end lost 1 base, the J end lost 10 bases, and 10 bases lay between the germline ends. The CDR3 extends over 12 amino acids. Germline CDR1 reads SEHNR; CDR2 reads FQNEAQ (reference sequence). The CDR3 is CASSLVRGDQYF. The DNA for the CDR3 is TGTGCCAGCAGCTTAGTTCGAGGGGACCAGTACTTC.

This clonotype was seen only a few times. This chain joins TRBV6-2 or TRBV6-3 and TRBJ2-1; D gene unclear. CDR1 is MNHEY and CDR2 is SVGEGT in the germline V gene. The CDR3 is 13 residues long. The V end lost 5 bases, the J end lost 4 bases, and 9 bases lay between the germline ends. The chain's CDR3 is CASSRVTYNEQFF. As DNA, the CDR3 is TGTGCCAGCAGTCGGGTCACTTACAATGAGCAGTTCTTC.

This clonotype has more than one count but fewer than ten. V gene TRBV7-2 combines with J gene TRBJ2-5; 9 bases are shared with TRBD1. The CDR3 sequence is 17 residues long. V lost 5 bases, J lost 5 bases, and 15 bases stayed unmatched. Germline CDR1 and CDR2: SGHTA and FQGNSA. This chain's CDR3 is CASSVYSPGQGFETQYF. The CDR3 DNA follows: TGTGCCAGCAGCGTCTACTCGCCGGGACAGGGTTTCGAGACCCAGTACTTC.

This clonotype was counted between two and nine times. The gene calls are TRBV7-9 and TRBJ1-2; a possible D gene is TRBD1 (5 bases). V gave up 1 base and J gave up 6 bases, with 12 bases separating them. CDR3 size: 14 residues. Germline V CDR1 and CDR2: SEHNR, FQNEAQ (reference sequence). This CDR3 reads CASSLGQGADGYTF. For the CDR3, the DNA is TGTGCCAGCAGCTTAGGGCAGGGCGCAGATGGCTACACCTTC.

This clonotype was detected only a few times. This chain uses TRBV5-1 with TRBJ2-1; D not resolved. This CDR3 region has 14 residues. Germline-derived CDR1 and CDR2 are SGHRS and YFSETQ. Trimming took off 2 bases at V and 6 bases at J, with 12 bases between the two ends. In DNA, the CDR3 is TGCGCCAGCAGCTTCCAAACAGACTCCAATGAGCAGTTCTTC. It translates to CASSFQTDSNEQFF.

In its sample, this clonotype was seen a few times. This chain links TRBV6-1 with TRBJ2-2; 7 bases align to TRBD1. This CDR3 spans 13 amino acids. The trim removed 7 bases at V and 4 bases at J, leaving 3 bases unmatched. From germline, CDR1 is MNHNS and CDR2 SASEGT. The chain's CDR3 is CASTRGFTGELFF. The CDR3, as DNA: TGTGCCAGCACCAGGGGGTTCACCGGGGAGCTGTTTTTT.

The genes are TRBV20-1 and TRBJ1-2; no reliable D call. The CDR3 extends over 15 amino acids. CDR1 is DFQATT and CDR2 is SNEGSKA in the germline V gene (reference sequence). V shed 1 base and J shed 1 base, with 13 bases lying between them. The CDR3 region has the DNA TGCAGTGCTAGAGCACCCCAGGCCTTTAACTATGGCTACACCTTC. Its protein is CSARAPQAFNYGYTF.

This chain connects TRBV5-5 to TRBJ2-7, with 7 nucleotides matching TRBD1. Trimming at V came to 0 bases and at J to 4 bases, leaving 4 bases not matched to a gene. From germline, CDR1 is SGHKS and CDR2 YYEKEE (reference sequence). This CDR3 is built from 14 residues. CDR3 loop: CASSLGGQLYEQYF. CDR3 coding DNA: TGTGCCAGCAGCTTGGGGGGACAGCTTTACGAGCAGTACTTC.

Only a few counts were recorded for this clonotype. The J gene is TRBJ2-4, the V gene TRBV5-4; D is unresolved. Between the trimmed V and J ends, which lost 0 bases and 5 bases, there was a span of 6 bases. Germline-derived CDR1 and CDR2 are SGHNT and YYREEE (reference sequence). This CDR3 has 13 residues. The CDR3 sequence is CASSLDPENIQYF. For the CDR3, the DNA is TGTGCCAGCAGCTTGGACCCGGAAAACATTCAGTACTTC.

This clonotype was counted only a few times. CDR3 region: CASSPQQGENTEAFF. DNA of the CDR3: TGTGCCAGCTCACCCCAACAGGGGGAAAACACTGAAGCTTTCTTT. V gene TRBV18 combines with J gene TRBJ1-1; 8 bases are a match to TRBD1. After removal of 3 bases from V and 2 bases from J, the junction contained 5 bases not matched to a gene. Germline V lookup: CDR1 KGHSH, CDR2 LQKENI. CDR3 length: 15 amino acids.